This passage covers 13 T cell receptor beta chains from one sample sequenced in a study of PD-L1 blockade in urothelial cancer. Sequencing was performed with immunoSEQ multiplex PCR; in TCRdb, only in-frame clones are kept and a portion is missing. Among about 120,000 clones, 85% to 90% were seen once, and the ten largest hold more than 1.5%. The time point: peripheral blood 6 weeks after treatment start. The material sequenced was PBMCs, taken around atezolizumab (anti-PD-L1) treatment. Source of these receptors: a man aged 55-75 years with urothelial cancer.

This chain links TRBV9 with TRBJ2-3; 11 bases fit TRBD1. This CDR3 is built from 15 residues. V was pared by 4 bases and J by 4 bases, with 5 bases of the junction left unmatched. From germline, CDR1 is SGDLS and CDR2 YYNGEE. The CDR3 protein is CASSLRTGGSDTQYF. The CDR3, as DNA: TGTGCCAGCAGCCTCCGGACAGGGGGCTCAGATACGCAGTATTTT.

The gene calls are TRBV25-1 and TRBJ2-3, with D uncertain. The V end lost 4 bases, the J end lost 6 bases, and 5 bases lay between the germline ends. Germline V gene lookup returns CDR1 MGHDK and CDR2 SYGVNS. This CDR3 contains 11 residues. This chain's CDR3 is CASSAQDTQYF. The CDR3 region has the DNA TGTGCCAGCAGTGCCCAGGATACGCAGTATTTT.

The chain recombines TRBV5-6 with TRBJ2-3, with TRBD2 identical over 7 bases. The CDR3 covers 14 residues. Germline loops: CDR1 SGHDT, CDR2 YYEEEE. With 4 bases clipped from V and 2 bases from J, the junction kept 4 bases outside the gene matches. The CDR3, as DNA: TGTGCCAGCAGCCAGGGACTAATCACAGATACGCAGTATTTT. Amino acid sequence: CASSQGLITDTQYF.

The chain combines TRBV5-6 with TRBJ2-7; 10 positions match TRBD1. CDR3 length: 14 residues. V was pared by 4 bases and J by 3 bases, with 4 bases of the junction left unmatched. CDR1 SGHDT and CDR2 YYEEEE come from the germline V gene. CDR3 in DNA: TGTGCCAGCAGCGGGACAGGGGAAGACTACGAGCAGTACTTC. Its protein product is CASSGTGEDYEQYF.

As DNA, the CDR3 is TGTGCCTGGATGGCCCCAGGGTTCTACGAGCAGTACTTC. Encoded protein: CAWMAPGFYEQYF. The chain combines TRBV30 with TRBJ2-7; TRBD1 might be the D (5 bases). This CDR3 region has 13 residues. The germline V gene encodes CDR1 GTSNPN and CDR2 SVGIG (reference sequence). Trimming stripped 4 bases from V and 3 bases from J, with 13 bases between.

This chain connects TRBV7-9 to TRBJ1-3; tentative D call: TRBD1 (5 bases). The V end lost 5 bases, the J end lost 2 bases, and 16 bases lay between the germline ends. In germline, CDR1 is SEHNR, CDR2 FQNEAQ (reference sequence). This CDR3 has 16 amino acids. Here the CDR3 DNA reads TGTGCCAGCAGCCTGTGGGTTATAGGGGCTGGAAACACCATATATTTT. This gives the protein CASSLWVIGAGNTIYF.

This chain uses TRBV28 with TRBJ1-2; 9 bases map to TRBD1. V was clipped by 2 bases and J by 4 bases; unmatched bases: 2. The CDR3 is 14 amino acids. Per the germline V gene, CDR1 is MDHEN and CDR2 is SYDVKM. The CDR3 DNA sequence: TGTGCCAGCAGTTTAGGGGACAGGGCCTATGGCTACACCTTC. Protein: CASSLGDRAYGYTF.

The V call is TRBV9, the J call TRBJ2-1; 13 positions agree with TRBD2. The germline CDR1 and CDR2 sequences are SGDLS and YYNGEE. J lost 7 bases, V lost 4 bases, and 8 bases had no gene match. The CDR3 covers 16 residues. Here the CDR3 reads CASSTRTSGSINEQFF. The CDR3 DNA sequence: TGTGCCAGCAGCACGAGGACTAGCGGGAGTATAAATGAGCAGTTCTTC.

The chain links TRBV27 to TRBJ2-2; possibly TRBD2 for D (5 bases). Trimming stripped 2 bases from V and 1 base from J, with 20 bases between. Germline V gene data show CDR1 as MNHEY and CDR2 as SMNVEV (reference sequence). The CDR3 length is 19 residues. In DNA, the CDR3 is TGTGCCAGCAGTTTAGAACGTCCCTCATCCCGGGGGAACACCGGGGAGCTGTTTTTT. It translates to CASSLERPSSRGNTGELFF.

The chain joins TRBV4-2 to TRBJ1-1; TRBD1 matches 9 bases. Trimming took 0 bases from V and 1 from J; bases not matched to a gene: 3. The length of the CDR3 is 16 residues. The germline CDR1 and CDR2 sequences are LGHNA and YNFKEQ. The CDR3 reads CASSQEDRGWNTEAFF. Here the CDR3 DNA reads TGTGCCAGCAGCCAAGAGGACAGGGGATGGAACACTGAAGCTTTCTTT.

This clone has a handful of counts. The chain combines TRBV2 with TRBJ2-5; D is unclear. Trimming pared 5 bases from V and 1 base from J, leaving 11 bases between. This CDR3 comprises 14 residues. CDR1 is SNHLY, CDR2 FYNNEI, per germline. CDR3 nucleotide sequence: TGTGCCAGCAGTATCCGGGTCACCCAAGAGACCCAGTACTTC. Protein product: CASSIRVTQETQYF.

The chain uses TRBV9 and TRBJ2-1, with D perhaps matching TRBD2 (7 bases). The CDR3 totals 15 residues. V gave up 5 bases and J gave up 7 bases, with 19 bases separating them. Germline V lookup: CDR1 SGDLS, CDR2 YYNGEE. The DNA of the CDR3 is TGTGCCAGCAGTAAATTAGGCGGGGGCGCGAATGAGCAGTTCTTC. This translates into CASSKLGGGANEQFF. Complete variable domain (other parts from reference TRBV9 and TRBJ2-1): DSGVTQTPKHLITATGQRVTLRCSPRSGDLSVYWYQQSLDQGLQFLIQYYNGEERAKGNILERFSAQQFPDLHSELNLSSLELGDSALYFCASSKLGGGANEQFFGPGTRLTVL.

The chain combines TRBV28 with TRBJ2-7; TRBD2 matches 7 bases. This CDR3 has 15 amino acids. CDR1 and CDR2 (germline): MDHEN, SYDVKM. Unmatched junction bases numbered 11, after V lost 6 bases and J lost 3 bases. CDR3 protein: CASRDAAGLVYEQYF. CDR3 DNA sequence: TGTGCCAGCAGGGACGCAGCGGGATTAGTCTACGAGCAGTACTTC.